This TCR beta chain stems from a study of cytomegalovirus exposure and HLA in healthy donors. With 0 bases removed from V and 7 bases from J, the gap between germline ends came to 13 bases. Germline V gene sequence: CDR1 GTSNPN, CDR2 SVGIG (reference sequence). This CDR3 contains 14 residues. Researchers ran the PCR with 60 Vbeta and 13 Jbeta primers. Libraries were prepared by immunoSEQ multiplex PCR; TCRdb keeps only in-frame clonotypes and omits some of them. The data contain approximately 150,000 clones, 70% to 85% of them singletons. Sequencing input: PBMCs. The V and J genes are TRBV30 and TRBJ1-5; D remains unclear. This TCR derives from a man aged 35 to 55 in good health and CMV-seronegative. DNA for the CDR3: TGTGCCTGGAGTGTTGACGGGAAAGGGCAGCCCCAGCATTTT. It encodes CAWSVDGKGQPQHF. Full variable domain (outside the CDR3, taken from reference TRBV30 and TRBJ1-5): SQTIHQWPATLVQPVGSPLSLECTVEGTSNPNLYWYRQAAGRGLQLLFYSVGIGQISSEVPQNLSASRPQDRQFILSSKKLLLSDSGFYLCAWSVDGKGQPQHFGDGTRLSIL.